The 28 T cell receptor beta chains in this list originate from one sample, sequenced in a study of memory CD4+ T cells and cytomegalovirus serostatus. Measured with immunoSEQ multiplex PCR; TCRdb has only the in-frame clones, and not every one. The sample records 50,000 or so clones, around four fifths being singletons. The sort gate was single viable CD3+CD4+CD8-CD45RO+ cells for memory CD4+ T cells. Sequencing input: memory CD4+ T cells from blood. The receptor source for this set is an adult in good health and CMV-seropositive.

The chain combines TRBV5-1 with TRBJ2-3, with no clear D. Germline-derived CDR1 and CDR2 are SGHRS and YFSETQ. The CDR3 loop spans 12 amino acids. The V and J ends lost 3 bases and 3 bases respectively, with 5 bases between them. The CDR3 protein is CASSSLTDTQYF. DNA for the CDR3: TGCGCCAGCAGCTCCTTAACAGATACGCAGTATTTT.

V and J are TRBV21-1 and TRBJ2-2; TRBD2, the D gene given by the table, was not confirmed from the DNA. TRBV21-1 is given as a pseudogene. The length of the CDR3 is 16 residues. Written as DNA, the CDR3 is TGTGCCAGCAGCAATTTCGAGACTAAAATCCCCGGGGAGCTGTTTTTT. It yields the protein CASSNFETKIPGELFF.

This chain links TRBV9 with TRBJ2-2, with TRBD1 identical over 8 bases. Trimming removed 0 bases from V and 1 base from J; junction bases left unmatched: 14. CDR1 and CDR2 (germline): SGDLS, YYNGEE. The CDR3 totals 20 residues. The CDR3 nucleotides read TGTGCCAGCAGCGTAGAAAAAGGATTTGACAGGGGACGGAACACCGGGGAGCTGTTTTTT. Translating gives CASSVEKGFDRGRNTGELFF.

V is TRBV27 and J is TRBJ2-5; D is uncertain. The CDR3 is 14 residues long. Deletions cut 6 bases from V and 6 bases from J, with 17 bases between. In germline, CDR1 is MNHEY, CDR2 SMNVEV (reference sequence). In nucleotides, the CDR3 is TGTGCCAGCAGGGATGGTGGGTATAGAAAGACCCAGTACTTC. This sequence encodes CASRDGGYRKTQYF.

The J gene is TRBJ1-5, the V gene TRBV6-6; D unclear. The ends were cut back, 0 bases at V and 11 bases at J, with 11 bases in the middle. This CDR3 region has 13 residues. Per germline, CDR1 MNHNY and CDR2 SVGAGI (reference sequence). Written as DNA, the CDR3 is TGTGCCAGCAGTTACTCACCCACGCCCGCCCAGCATTTT. This translates into CASSYSPTPAQHF.

This sequence joins TRBV29-1 and TRBJ2-4, with 7 bases lining up with TRBD2. J was trimmed by 2 bases and V by 4 bases; bases with no gene match: 5. CDR3 size: 14 residues. CDR1 is SQVTM and CDR2 is ANQGSEA in the germline V gene. The CDR3 reads CSVVSGGSKNIQYF. The DNA for the CDR3 is TGCAGCGTTGTGTCGGGAGGATCCAAAAACATTCAGTACTTC.

J is TRBJ2-2 and V is TRBV9; perhaps TRBD2 as D (5 bases). The CDR3 contains 11 residues. Germline V gene sequence: CDR1 SGDLS, CDR2 YYNGEE. The V end lost 4 bases, the J end lost 7 bases, and 5 bases lay between the germline ends. The CDR3 sequence is CASSTSGELFF. CDR3 in DNA: TGTGCCAGCAGCACTAGCGGGGAGCTGTTTTTT.

The chain couples TRBV7-2 to TRBJ2-7; TRBD1 might be the D (5 bases). This CDR3 is 16 amino acids long. The germline V gene has CDR1 SGHTA and CDR2 FQGNSA. Trimming shortened V by 1 base and J by 4 bases, and 17 bases separated the two germline ends. The CDR3 region has the DNA TGTGCCAGCAGCTTAGGGGGCCACTGGACGGGTTACGAGCAGTACTTC. Protein: CASSLGGHWTGYEQYF.

This clone was picked up a small number of times. This chain joins TRBV6-5 and TRBJ1-1; TRBD1 might be the D (5 bases). Germline CDR1 MNHEY, CDR2 SVGAGI. This CDR3 is 12 amino acids long. V was cut by 6 bases and J by 7 bases, with 12 bases left in between. This chain's CDR3 is CASSPRGNEAFF. CDR3 in DNA: TGTGCCAGCAGCCCCCGGGGGAATGAAGCTTTCTTT.

The chain carries TRBV11-2 and TRBJ2-5; TRBD2 aligns across 10 bases. The CDR3 contains 17 residues. CDR1 is SGHAT, CDR2 FQNNGV, per germline. J lost 1 base, V lost 4 bases, and 9 bases had no gene match. CDR3 sequence (DNA): TGTGCCAGCAGCTATCCGTGGCTAGCGGGGGCCCAAGAGACCCAGTACTTC. Amino acid sequence: CASSYPWLAGAQETQYF.

The chain links TRBV23-1 to TRBJ2-1; no definite D call. TRBV23-1 has ORF status, its function being uncertain. The CDR3 is 9 residues long. V was clipped by 2 bases and J by 14 bases, with 4 bases between them. The CDR3 is CASSQPEFF. For the CDR3, the DNA is TGCGCCAGCAGTCAACCTGAGTTCTTC.

V is TRBV19 and J is TRBJ1-1; D is undetermined. Germline V gene sequence: CDR1 LNHDA, CDR2 SQIVND (reference sequence). The CDR3 has 14 amino acids. V lost 3 bases to trimming and J lost 0 bases, with 8 bases between them. Here the CDR3 reads CASSIPTVNTEAFF. The CDR3 DNA reads TGTGCCAGTAGTATTCCCACGGTGAACACTGAAGCTTTCTTT.

This clone occurred a few times. The rearrangement uses TRBV2 and TRBJ1-6; D is unclear. The CDR3 runs to 12 residues. Looked up from germline, CDR1 is SNHLY and CDR2 is FYNNEI. Trimming left V 4 bases short and J 8 bases short, with 6 bases between. Here the CDR3 DNA reads TGTGCCAGCAGTGGTCAATATTCACCCCTCCACTTT. This encodes CASSGQYSPLHF.

The chain employs TRBV5-5 and TRBJ2-7; D gene uncertain. Germline CDR1 SGHKS, CDR2 YYEKEE (reference sequence). Trimming removed 0 bases from V and 2 bases from J, with 12 bases in between. The CDR3 is made up of 15 amino acids. CDR3 loop: CASSLAPGPTYEQYF. DNA for the CDR3: TGTGCCAGCAGCTTGGCGCCAGGTCCTACCTACGAGCAGTACTTC.

This chain joins TRBV28 and TRBJ1-5; D is uncertain. V lost 3 bases, J lost 5 bases, and 8 bases lay in between. Germline V gene lookup returns CDR1 MDHEN and CDR2 SYDVKM. This CDR3 comprises 13 residues. The CDR3 DNA follows: TGTGCCAGCAGTTTCGGGCGAGATCAGCCCCAGCATTTT. Translating gives CASSFGRDQPQHF. Looking up the rest from reference TRBV28 and TRBJ1-5 gives the full variable domain: DVKVTQSSRYLVKRTGEKVFLECVQDMDHENMFWYRQDPGLGLRLIYFSYDVKMKEKGDIPEGYSVSREKKERFSLILESASTNQTSMYLCASSFGRDQPQHFGDGTRLSIL.

The chain links TRBV28 to TRBJ1-2; D is uncertain. The CDR3 consists of 14 residues. Germline CDR1 is MDHEN and CDR2 is SYDVKM. Trimming shortened V by 3 bases and J by 8 bases, and 16 bases separated the two germline ends. This chain's CDR3 is CASSFSPRVDGYTF. CDR3 in DNA: TGTGCCAGCAGTTTTTCCCCCCGGGTAGACGGCTACACCTTC.

This chain connects TRBV7-9 to TRBJ2-3, with 12 positions matching TRBD2. Unmatched junction bases numbered 4, after V lost 6 bases and J lost 3 bases. CDR1 SEHNR and CDR2 FQNEAQ come from the germline V gene (reference sequence). CDR3 length equals 15 residues. CDR3 sequence reads: CASRRTSGVTDTQYF. The CDR3 coding sequence is TGTGCCAGCAGGAGGACTAGCGGGGTTACAGATACGCAGTATTTT.

The chain has TRBV7-2 and TRBJ1-6; 7 nucleotides line up with TRBD1. Germline-derived CDR1 and CDR2 are SGHTA and FQGNSA. V shed 5 bases and J 9 bases; nucleotides not matched to a gene: 10. CDR3 size: 15 residues. This CDR3 reads CASSLQTGEGSPLHF. The CDR3 DNA follows: TGTGCCAGCAGCCTACAAACAGGGGAAGGTTCACCCCTCCACTTT.

The chain's CDR3 is CASRLQGAGGETQYF. CDR3 DNA: TGTGCCAGCAGACTTCAGGGGGCTGGGGGAGAGACCCAGTACTTC. V and J are TRBV6-1 and TRBJ2-5; 8 positions agree with TRBD1. Per the germline V gene, CDR1 is MNHNS and CDR2 is SASEGT. The CDR3 consists of 15 residues. Trimming at V came to 6 bases and at J to 4 bases, leaving 10 bases not matched to a gene.

This clone was detected only a few times. The chain recombines TRBV7-9 with TRBJ1-1; tentative D call: TRBD1 (6 bases). The CDR3 is 15 residues long. Deletions cut 4 bases from V and 0 bases from J, with 12 bases between. Germline loops: CDR1 SEHNR, CDR2 FQNEAQ (reference sequence). The CDR3 DNA follows: TGTGCCAGCAGCTCGAACAGGGAAATGAACACTGAAGCTTTCTTT. It encodes CASSSNREMNTEAFF.

This rearrangement joins TRBV5-4 to TRBJ2-7; possible D gene TRBD1, 6 bases. Trimming stripped 2 bases from V and 6 bases from J, with 12 bases between. From germline, CDR1 is SGHNT and CDR2 YYREEE (reference sequence). The CDR3 contains 13 residues. The CDR3 sequence: CASSFSGVGEQYF. For the CDR3, the DNA is TGTGCCAGCAGCTTCTCAGGGGTCGGCGAGCAGTACTTC.

The chain combines TRBV28 with TRBJ2-3; TRBD2 matches 7 bases. Germline V gene data show CDR1 as MDHEN and CDR2 as SYDVKM. This CDR3 is 14 amino acids long. V shed 2 bases and J 6 bases; nucleotides not matched to a gene: 5. The CDR3, as DNA: TGTGCCAGCAGTTTAGGGGGGGTGACGGATACGCAGTATTTT. Protein product: CASSLGGVTDTQYF.

This clone was counted between two and nine times. The rearrangement joins TRBV6-5 to TRBJ2-2; TRBD2 agrees at 7 bases. This CDR3 spans 14 amino acids. J gave up 6 bases and V 4 bases, and 5 bases lay outside the gene matches. Germline V gene data show CDR1 as MNHEY and CDR2 as SVGAGI. The CDR3 loop reads CASSSGGRPGELFF. CDR3 nucleotide sequence: TGTGCCAGCAGTTCGGGAGGACGGCCCGGGGAGCTGTTTTTT.

This clone was recorded once. The chain couples TRBV19 to TRBJ1-1, with D maybe TRBD1 (6 bases). Per germline, CDR1 LNHDA and CDR2 SQIVND (reference sequence). With 6 bases removed from V and 1 base from J, the gap between germline ends came to 18 bases. The CDR3 length is 16 residues. The CDR3 loop is CASRPTGRRTNTEAFF. CDR3 nucleotide sequence: TGTGCCAGTAGGCCAACAGGGAGACGTACGAACACTGAAGCTTTCTTT.

This clone showed up just a few times. The rearrangement uses TRBV2 and TRBJ1-2; tentatively, D is TRBD1 (6 bases). Germline V lookup: CDR1 SNHLY, CDR2 FYNNEI. CDR3 size: 14 residues. Trimming stripped 8 bases from V and 0 bases from J, with 13 bases between. In DNA, the CDR3 is TGTGCCAGCCGGGTAGGGGGGACTAACTATGGCTACACCTTC. This gives the protein CASRVGGTNYGYTF.

This chain links TRBV5-1 with TRBJ1-1, with D possibly being TRBD1 (6 bases). Germline CDR1 SGHRS, CDR2 YFSETQ. The CDR3 extends over 15 amino acids. Trimming took 3 bases from V and 4 from J, leaving 16 bases between them. This CDR3 reads CASSSPVGGPTEAFF. CDR3 nucleotides: TGCGCCAGCAGCTCACCCGTCGGGGGGCCCACTGAAGCTTTCTTT.

V gene TRBV7-2 combines with J gene TRBJ1-1; possible D gene TRBD1, 5 bases. V was shortened by 0 bases and J by 7 bases, with 15 bases between the two germline ends. CDR3 size: 15 residues. From germline, CDR1 is SGHTA and CDR2 FQGNSA. The CDR3, as DNA: TGTGCCAGCAGCTTAGCGCTAGGAAGGGGCGGTGAAGCTTTCTTT. Translated, it gives CASSLALGRGGEAFF. Full variable domain (outside the CDR3, taken from reference TRBV7-2 and TRBJ1-1): GAGVSQSPSNKVTEKGKDVELRCDPISGHTALYWYRQSLGQGLEFLIYFQGNSAPDKSGLPSDRFSAERTGGSVSTLTIQRTQQEDSAVYLCASSLALGRGGEAFFGQGTRLTVV.

This rearrangement joins TRBV9 to TRBJ2-1; TRBD2 aligns across 8 bases. Germline loops: CDR1 SGDLS, CDR2 YYNGEE. The CDR3 runs to 16 residues. V gave up 3 bases and J gave up 9 bases; unmatched junction bases: 14. CDR3 amino acids: CASSAGVAGGTSEQFF. The CDR3 region has the DNA TGTGCCAGCAGCGCCGGGGTTGCGGGGGGAACGAGTGAGCAGTTCTTC.